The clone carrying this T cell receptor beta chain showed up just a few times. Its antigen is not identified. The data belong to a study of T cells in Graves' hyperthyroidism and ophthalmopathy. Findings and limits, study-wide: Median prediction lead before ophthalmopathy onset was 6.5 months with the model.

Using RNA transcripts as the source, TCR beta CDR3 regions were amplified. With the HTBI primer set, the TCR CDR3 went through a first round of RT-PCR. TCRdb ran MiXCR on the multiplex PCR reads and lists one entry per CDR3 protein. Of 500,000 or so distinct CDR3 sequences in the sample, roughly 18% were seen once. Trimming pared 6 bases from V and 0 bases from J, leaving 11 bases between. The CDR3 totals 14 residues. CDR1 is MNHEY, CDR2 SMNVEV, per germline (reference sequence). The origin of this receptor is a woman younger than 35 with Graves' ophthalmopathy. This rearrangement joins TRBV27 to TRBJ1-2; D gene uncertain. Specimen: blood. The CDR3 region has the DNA TGTGCCAGCAGCCACCGAAGTACTAACTATGGCTACACCTTC. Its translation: CASSHRSTNYGYTF.